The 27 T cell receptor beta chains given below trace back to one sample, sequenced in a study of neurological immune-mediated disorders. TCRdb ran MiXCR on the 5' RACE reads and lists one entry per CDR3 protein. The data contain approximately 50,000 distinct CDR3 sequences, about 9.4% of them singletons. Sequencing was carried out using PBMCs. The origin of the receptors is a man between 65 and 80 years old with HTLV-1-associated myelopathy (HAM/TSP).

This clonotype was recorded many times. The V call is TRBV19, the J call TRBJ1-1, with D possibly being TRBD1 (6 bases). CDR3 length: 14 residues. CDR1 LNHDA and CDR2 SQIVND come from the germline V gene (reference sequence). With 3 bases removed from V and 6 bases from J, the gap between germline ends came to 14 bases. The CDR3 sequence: CASSILQGGSEAFF. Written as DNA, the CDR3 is TGTGCCAGTAGTATCCTACAGGGAGGTTCTGAAGCTTTCTTT.

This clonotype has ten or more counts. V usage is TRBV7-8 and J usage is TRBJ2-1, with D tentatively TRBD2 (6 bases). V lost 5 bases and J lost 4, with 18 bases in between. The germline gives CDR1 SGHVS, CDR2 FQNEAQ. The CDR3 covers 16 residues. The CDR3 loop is CASSANTGSRYNEQFF. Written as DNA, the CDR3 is TGTGCCAGCAGCGCAAACACCGGGAGTAGATACAATGAGCAGTTCTTC.

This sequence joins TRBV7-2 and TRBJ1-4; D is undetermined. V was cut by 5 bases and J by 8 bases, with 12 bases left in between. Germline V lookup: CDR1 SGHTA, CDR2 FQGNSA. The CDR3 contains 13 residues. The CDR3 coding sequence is TGTGCCAGCAGCCTGGGTTATCTAGAAAAACTGTTTTTT. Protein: CASSLGYLEKLFF.

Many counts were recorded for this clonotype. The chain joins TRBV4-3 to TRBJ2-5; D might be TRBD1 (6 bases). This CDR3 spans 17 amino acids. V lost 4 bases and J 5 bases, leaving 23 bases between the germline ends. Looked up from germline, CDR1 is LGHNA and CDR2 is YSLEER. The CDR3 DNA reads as TGCGCCAGCAGCCCAGAAGCGCCCGGGACATTGGGGGAGACCCAGTACTTC. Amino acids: CASSPEAPGTLGETQYF.

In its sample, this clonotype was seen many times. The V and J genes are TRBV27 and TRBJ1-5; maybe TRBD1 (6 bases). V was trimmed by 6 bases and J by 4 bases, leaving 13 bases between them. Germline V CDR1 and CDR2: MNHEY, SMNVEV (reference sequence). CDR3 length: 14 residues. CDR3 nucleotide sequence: TGTGCCAGCAGCTTTACAGGGACGAATCAGCCCCAGCATTTT. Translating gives CASSFTGTNQPQHF.

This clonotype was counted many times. CDR3 sequence: CASTQDRVSYGYTF. The CDR3, as DNA: TGTGCCAGCACCCAAGACAGGGTAAGCTACGGCTACACCTTC. The V gene is TRBV5-6, the J gene TRBJ1-2, with 7 bases identical to TRBD1. Trimming at V came to 6 bases and at J to 8 bases, leaving 13 bases not matched to a gene. Germline V gene lookup returns CDR1 SGHDT and CDR2 YYEEEE. The CDR3 totals 14 residues.

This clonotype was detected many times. The CDR3: CASSQPGQGQSPLHF. As DNA, the CDR3 is TGCGCCAGCAGCCAACCCGGACAGGGTCAATCACCCCTCCACTTT. This chain uses TRBV4-1 with TRBJ1-6; 8 positions match TRBD1. The CDR3 is 15 amino acids. Germline loops: CDR1 MGHRA, CDR2 YSYEKL. The V and J ends lost 2 bases and 10 bases, in that order; junction bases with no gene match: 7.

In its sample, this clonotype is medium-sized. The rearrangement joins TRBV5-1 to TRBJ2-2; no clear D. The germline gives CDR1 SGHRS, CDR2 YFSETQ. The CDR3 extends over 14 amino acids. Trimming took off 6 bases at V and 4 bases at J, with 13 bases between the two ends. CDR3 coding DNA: TGCGCCAGCACCGCAAGGGAAACCACCGGGGAGCTGTTTTTT. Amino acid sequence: CASTARETTGELFF. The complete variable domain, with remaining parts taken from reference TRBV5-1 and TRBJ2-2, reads KAGVTQTPRYLIKTRGQQVTLSCSPISGHRSVSWYQQTPGQGLQFLFEYFSETQRNKGNFPGRFSGRQFSNSRSEMNVSTLELGDSALYLCASTARETTGELFFGEGSRLTVL.

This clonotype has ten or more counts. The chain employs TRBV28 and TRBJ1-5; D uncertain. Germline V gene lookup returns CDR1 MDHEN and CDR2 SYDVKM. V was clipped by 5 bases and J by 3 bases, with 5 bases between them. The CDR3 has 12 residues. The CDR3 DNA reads TGTGCCAGCAGTCTCAACAATCAGCCCCAGCATTTT. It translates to CASSLNNQPQHF.

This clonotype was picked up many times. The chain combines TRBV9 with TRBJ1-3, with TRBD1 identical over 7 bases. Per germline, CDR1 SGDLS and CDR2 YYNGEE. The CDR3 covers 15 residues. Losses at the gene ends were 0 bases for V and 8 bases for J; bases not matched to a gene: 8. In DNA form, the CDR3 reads TGTGCCAGCAGCGTAGAGGGGGCCAAAGGAGACACCATATATTTT. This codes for CASSVEGAKGDTIYF.

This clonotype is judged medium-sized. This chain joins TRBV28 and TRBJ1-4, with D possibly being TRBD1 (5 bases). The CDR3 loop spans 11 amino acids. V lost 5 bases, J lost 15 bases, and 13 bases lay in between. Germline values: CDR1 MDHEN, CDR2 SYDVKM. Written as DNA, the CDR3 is TGTGCCAGCAGTCGGCAGGGTGAGGTGTTTTTT. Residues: CASSRQGEVFF.

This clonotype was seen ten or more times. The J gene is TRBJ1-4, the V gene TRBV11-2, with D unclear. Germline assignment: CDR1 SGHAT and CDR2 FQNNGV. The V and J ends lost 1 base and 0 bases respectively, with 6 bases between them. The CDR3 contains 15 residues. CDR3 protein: CASSLGHATNEKLFF. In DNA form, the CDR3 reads TGTGCCAGCAGCTTAGGTCACGCAACTAATGAAAAACTGTTTTTT.

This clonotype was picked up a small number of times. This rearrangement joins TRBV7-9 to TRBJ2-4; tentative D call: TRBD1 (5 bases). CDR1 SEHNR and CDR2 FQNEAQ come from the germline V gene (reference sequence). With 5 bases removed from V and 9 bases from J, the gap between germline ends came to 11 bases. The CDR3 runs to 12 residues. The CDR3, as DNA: TGTGCCAGCAGCAGAGAAAGGGGCATTCAGTACTTC. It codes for CASSRERGIQYF.

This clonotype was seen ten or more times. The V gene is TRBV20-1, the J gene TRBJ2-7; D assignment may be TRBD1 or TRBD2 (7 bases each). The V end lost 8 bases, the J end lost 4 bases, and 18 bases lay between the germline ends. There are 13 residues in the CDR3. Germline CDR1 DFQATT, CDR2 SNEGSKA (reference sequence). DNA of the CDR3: TGCAGTCAACACAGGGGAGGGGGATACGAGCAGTACTTC. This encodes CSQHRGGGYEQYF.

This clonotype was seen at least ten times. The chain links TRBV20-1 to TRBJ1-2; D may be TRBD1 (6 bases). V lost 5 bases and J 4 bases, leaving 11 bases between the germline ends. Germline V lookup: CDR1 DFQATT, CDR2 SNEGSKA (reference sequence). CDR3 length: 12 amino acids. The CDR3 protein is CSAQQGPYGYTF. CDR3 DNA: TGCAGTGCTCAACAGGGCCCCTATGGCTACACCTTC.

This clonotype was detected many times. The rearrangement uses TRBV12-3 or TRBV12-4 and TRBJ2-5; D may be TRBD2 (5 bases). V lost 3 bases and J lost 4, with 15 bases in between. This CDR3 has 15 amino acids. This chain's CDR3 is CASSFPGKAGETQYF. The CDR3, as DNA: TGTGCCAGCAGTTTCCCCGGGAAAGCCGGAGAGACCCAGTACTTC.

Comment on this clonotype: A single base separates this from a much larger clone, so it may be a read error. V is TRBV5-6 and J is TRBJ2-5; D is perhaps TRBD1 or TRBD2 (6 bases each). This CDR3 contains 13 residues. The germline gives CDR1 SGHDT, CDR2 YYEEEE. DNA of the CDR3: TGTGCCAACAGCTTGGGGGGCCGGGAGACCCAGTACTTC. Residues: CANSLGGRETQYF.

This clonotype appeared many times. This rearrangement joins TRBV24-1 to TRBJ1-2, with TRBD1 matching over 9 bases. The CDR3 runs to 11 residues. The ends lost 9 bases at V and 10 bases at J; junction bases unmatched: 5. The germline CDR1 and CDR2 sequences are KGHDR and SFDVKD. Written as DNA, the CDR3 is TGTGCCACCGGACAGGGGTCCATCTACACCTTC. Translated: CATGQGSIYTF.

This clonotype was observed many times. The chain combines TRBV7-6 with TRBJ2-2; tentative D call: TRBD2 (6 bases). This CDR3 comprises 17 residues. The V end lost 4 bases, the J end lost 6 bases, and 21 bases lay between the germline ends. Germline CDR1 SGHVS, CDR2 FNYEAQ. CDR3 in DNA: TGTGCCAGCAGCTCGGGTGGCCTAGCGTCCAGGGCCGGGGAGCTGTTTTTT. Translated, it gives CASSSGGLASRAGELFF. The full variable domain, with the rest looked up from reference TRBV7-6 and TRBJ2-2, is GAGVSQSPRYKVTKRGQDVALRCDPISGHVSLYWYRQALGQGPEFLTYFNYEAQQDKSGLPNDRFSAERPEGSISTLTIQRTEQRDSAMYRCASSSGGLASRAGELFFGEGSRLTVL.

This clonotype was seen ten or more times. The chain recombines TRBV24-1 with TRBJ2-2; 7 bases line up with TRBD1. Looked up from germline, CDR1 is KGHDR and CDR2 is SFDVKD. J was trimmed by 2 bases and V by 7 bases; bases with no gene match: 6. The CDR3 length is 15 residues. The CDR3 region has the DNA TGTGCCACCAGGTCGGGACAGACAAACACCGGGGAGCTGTTTTTT. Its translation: CATRSGQTNTGELFF.

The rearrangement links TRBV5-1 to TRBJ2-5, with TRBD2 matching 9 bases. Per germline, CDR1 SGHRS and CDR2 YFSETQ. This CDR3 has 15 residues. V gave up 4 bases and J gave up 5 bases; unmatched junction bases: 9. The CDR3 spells CASSILLSGGETQYF. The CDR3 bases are TGCGCCAGCAGCATCCTACTAAGCGGGGGGGAGACCCAGTACTTC.

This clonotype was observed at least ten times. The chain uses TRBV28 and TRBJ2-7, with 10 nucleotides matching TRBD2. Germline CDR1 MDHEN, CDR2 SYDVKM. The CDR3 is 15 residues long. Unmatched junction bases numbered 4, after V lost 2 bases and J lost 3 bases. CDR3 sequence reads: CASSLVTSGNYEQYF. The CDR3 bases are TGTGCCAGCAGTTTAGTCACTAGCGGGAACTACGAGCAGTACTTC.

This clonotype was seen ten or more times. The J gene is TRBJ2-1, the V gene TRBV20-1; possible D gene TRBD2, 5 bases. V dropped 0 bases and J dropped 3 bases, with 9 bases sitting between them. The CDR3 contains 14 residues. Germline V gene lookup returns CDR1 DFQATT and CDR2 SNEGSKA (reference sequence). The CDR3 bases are TGCAGTGCTAGAGATTGGAGGAACTACAATGAGCAGTTCTTC. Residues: CSARDWRNYNEQFF.

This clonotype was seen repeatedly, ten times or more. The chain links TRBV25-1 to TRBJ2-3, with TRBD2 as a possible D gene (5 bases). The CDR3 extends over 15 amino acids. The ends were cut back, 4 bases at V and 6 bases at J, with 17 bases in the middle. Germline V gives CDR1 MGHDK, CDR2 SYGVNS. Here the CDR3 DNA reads TGTGCCAGCAGTGGAGTAAGAGCTGGAGGTGATACGCAGTATTTT. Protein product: CASSGVRAGGDTQYF.

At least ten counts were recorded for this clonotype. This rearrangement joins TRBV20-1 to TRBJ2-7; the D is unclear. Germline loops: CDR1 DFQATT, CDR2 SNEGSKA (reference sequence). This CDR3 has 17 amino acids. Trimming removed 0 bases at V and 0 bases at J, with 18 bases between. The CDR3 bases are TGCAGTGCTAGAGATAAGGAGAAACAGCTTTTCTCCTACGAGCAGTACTTC. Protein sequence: CSARDKEKQLFSYEQYF.

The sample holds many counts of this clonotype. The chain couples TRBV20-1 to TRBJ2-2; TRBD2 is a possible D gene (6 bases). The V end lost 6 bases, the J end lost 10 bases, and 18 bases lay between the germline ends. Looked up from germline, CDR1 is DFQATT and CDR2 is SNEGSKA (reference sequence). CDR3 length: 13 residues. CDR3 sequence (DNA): TGCAGTGCCCGGGGGAAAACACCGGCGGAGCTGTTTTTT. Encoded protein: CSARGKTPAELFF.

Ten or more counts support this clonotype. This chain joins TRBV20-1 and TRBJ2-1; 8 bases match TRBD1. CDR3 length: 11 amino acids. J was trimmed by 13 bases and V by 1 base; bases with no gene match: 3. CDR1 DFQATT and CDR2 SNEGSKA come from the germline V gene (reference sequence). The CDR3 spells CSARADRGQFF. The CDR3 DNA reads TGCAGTGCTAGAGCTGACAGGGGCCAGTTCTTC.